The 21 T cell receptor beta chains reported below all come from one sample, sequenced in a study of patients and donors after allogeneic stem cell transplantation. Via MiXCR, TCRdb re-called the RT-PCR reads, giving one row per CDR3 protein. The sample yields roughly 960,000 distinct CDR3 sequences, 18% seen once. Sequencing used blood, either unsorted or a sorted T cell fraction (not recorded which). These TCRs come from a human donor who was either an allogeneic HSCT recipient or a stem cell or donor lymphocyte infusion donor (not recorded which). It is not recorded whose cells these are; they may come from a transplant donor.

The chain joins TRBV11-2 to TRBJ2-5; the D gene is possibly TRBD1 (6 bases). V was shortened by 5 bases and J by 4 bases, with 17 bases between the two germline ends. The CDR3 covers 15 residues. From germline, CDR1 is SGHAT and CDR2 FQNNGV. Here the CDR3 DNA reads TGTGCCAGCAGCCCTGGGACAAAAAAGGGAGAGACCCAGTACTTC. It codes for CASSPGTKKGETQYF.

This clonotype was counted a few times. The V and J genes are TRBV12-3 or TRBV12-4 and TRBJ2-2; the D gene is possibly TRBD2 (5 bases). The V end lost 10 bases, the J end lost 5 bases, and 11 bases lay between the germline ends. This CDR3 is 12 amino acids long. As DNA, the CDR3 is TGTGCCATCAGGACGGGGACCGGGGAGCTGTTTTTT. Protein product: CAIRTGTGELFF.

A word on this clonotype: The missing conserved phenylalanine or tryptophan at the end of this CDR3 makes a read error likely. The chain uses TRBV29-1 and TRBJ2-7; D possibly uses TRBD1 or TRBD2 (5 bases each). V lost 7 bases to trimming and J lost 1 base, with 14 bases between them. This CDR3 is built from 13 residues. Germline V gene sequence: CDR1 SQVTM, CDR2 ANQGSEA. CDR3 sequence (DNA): TGCAGCGGGCTAGAGGGACCATCCTACGAGCAGTACATC. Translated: CSGLEGPSYEQYI.

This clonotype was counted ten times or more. The DNA for the CDR3 is TGTGCCAGCAGTTTCGGGGACGCTTCCTACGAGCAGTACTTC. Its protein is CASSFGDASYEQYF. The chain joins TRBV12-3 or TRBV12-4 to TRBJ2-7; possibly TRBD1 or TRBD2 for D (5 bases each). The CDR3 length is 14 residues. V gave up 3 bases and J gave up 1 base, with 10 bases separating them.

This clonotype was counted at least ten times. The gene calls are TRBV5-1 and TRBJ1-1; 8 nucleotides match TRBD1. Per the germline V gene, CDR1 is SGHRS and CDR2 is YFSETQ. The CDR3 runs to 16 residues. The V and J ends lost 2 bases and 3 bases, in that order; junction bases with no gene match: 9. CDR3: CASSLRGDRLDTEAFF. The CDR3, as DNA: TGCGCCAGCAGCTTAAGGGGGGACAGGTTGGACACTGAAGCTTTCTTT.

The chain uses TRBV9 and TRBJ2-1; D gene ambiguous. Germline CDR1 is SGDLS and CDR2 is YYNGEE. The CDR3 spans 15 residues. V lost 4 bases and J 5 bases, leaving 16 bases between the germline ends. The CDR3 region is CASSPRPDVDNEQFF. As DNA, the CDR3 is TGTGCCAGCAGCCCTCGACCGGACGTCGACAATGAGCAGTTCTTC.

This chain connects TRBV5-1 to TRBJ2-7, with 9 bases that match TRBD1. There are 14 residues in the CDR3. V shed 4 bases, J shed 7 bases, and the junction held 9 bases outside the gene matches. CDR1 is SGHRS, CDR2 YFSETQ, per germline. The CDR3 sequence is CASSVPGQGSEQYF. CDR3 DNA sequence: TGCGCCAGCAGCGTCCCGGGACAGGGTTCGGAGCAGTACTTC.

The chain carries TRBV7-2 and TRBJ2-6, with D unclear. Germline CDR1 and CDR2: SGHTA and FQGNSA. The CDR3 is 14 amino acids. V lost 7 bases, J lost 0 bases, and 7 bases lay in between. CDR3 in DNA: TGTGCCAGCATCTCTCGCTCTGGGGCCAACGTCCTGACTTTC. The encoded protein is CASISRSGANVLTF.

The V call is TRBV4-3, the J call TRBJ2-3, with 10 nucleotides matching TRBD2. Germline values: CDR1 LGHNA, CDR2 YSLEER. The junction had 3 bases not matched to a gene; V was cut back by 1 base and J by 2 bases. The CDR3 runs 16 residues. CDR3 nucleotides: TGCGCCAGCAGCCAAGGTGGGACTAGCGCCACAGATACGCAGTATTTT. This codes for CASSQGGTSATDTQYF.

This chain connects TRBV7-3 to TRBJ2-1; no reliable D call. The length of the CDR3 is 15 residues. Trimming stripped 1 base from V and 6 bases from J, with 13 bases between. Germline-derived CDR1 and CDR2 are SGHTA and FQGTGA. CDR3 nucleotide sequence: TGTGCCAGCAGCTTAAATAGGGATGGGGTCAATGAGCAGTTCTTC. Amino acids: CASSLNRDGVNEQFF. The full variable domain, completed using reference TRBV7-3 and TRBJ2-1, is GAGVSQTPSNKVTEKGKYVELRCDPISGHTALYWYRQSLGQGPEFLIYFQGTGAADDSGLPNDRFFAVRPEGSVSTLKIQRTERGDSAVYLCASSLNRDGVNEQFFGPGTRLTVL.

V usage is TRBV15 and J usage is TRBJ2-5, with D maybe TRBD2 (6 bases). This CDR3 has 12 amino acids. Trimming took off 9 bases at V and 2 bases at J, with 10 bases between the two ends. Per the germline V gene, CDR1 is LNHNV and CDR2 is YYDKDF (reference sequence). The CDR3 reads CATTGLQETQYF. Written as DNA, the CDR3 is TGTGCCACTACGGGACTGCAAGAGACCCAGTACTTC.

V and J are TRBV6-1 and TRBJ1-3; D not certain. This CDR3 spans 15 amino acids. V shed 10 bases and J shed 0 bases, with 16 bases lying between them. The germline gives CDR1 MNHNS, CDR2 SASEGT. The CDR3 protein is CATRIGLDSGNTIYF. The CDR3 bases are TGTGCCACCCGTATTGGGCTTGACTCTGGAAACACCATATATTTT.

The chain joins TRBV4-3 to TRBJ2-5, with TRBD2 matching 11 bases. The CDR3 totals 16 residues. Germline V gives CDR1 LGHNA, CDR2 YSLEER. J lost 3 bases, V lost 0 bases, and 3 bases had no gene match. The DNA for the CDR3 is TGCGCCAGCAGCCAAGATTTGGGACTAGCGGAAGAGACCCAGTACTTC. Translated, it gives CASSQDLGLAEETQYF.

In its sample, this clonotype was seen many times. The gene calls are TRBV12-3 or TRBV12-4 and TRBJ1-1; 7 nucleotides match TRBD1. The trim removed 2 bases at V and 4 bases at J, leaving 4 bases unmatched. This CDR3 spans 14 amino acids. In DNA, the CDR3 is TGTGCCAGCAGTTTAAGGTACAGGGGCACTGAAGCTTTCTTT. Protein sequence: CASSLRYRGTEAFF.

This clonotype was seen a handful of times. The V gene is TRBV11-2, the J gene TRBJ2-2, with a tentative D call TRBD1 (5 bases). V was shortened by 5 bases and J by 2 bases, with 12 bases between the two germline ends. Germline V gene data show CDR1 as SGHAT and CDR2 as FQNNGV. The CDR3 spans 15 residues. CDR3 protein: CASSTRQKNTGELFF. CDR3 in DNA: TGTGCCAGCAGCACACGACAGAAAAACACCGGGGAGCTGTTTTTT. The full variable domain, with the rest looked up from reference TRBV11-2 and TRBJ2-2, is EAGVAQSPRYKIIEKRQSVAFWCNPISGHATLYWYQQILGQGPKLLIQFQNNGVVDDSQLPKDRFSAERLKGVDSTLKIQPAKLEDSAVYLCASSTRQKNTGELFFGEGSRLTVL.

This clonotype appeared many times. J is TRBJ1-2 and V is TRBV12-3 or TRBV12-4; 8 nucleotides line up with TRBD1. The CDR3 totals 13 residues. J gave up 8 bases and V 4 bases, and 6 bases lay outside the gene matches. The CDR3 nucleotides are TGTGCCAGCAGTTCGGACAGGGTGGAGGGCTACACCTTC. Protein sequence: CASSSDRVEGYTF.

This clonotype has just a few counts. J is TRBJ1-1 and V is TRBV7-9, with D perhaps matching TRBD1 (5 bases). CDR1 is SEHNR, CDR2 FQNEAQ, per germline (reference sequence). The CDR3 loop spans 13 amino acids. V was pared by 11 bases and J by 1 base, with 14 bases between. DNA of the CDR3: TGTGCCGGGGGTCGGGATGGGAACACTGAAGCTTTCTTT. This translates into CAGGRDGNTEAFF.

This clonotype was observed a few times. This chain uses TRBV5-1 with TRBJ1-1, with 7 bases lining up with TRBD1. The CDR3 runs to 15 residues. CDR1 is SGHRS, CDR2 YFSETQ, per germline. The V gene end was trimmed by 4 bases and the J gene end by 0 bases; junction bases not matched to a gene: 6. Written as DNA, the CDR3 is TGCGCCAGCAGCCGAATGGGACAGCTGAACACTGAAGCTTTCTTT. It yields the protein CASSRMGQLNTEAFF.

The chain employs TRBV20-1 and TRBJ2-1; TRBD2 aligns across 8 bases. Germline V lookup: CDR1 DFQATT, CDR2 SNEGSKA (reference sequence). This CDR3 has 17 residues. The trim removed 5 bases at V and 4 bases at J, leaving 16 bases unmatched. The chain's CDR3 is CSAPSGSGLGGYNEQFF. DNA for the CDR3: TGCAGTGCTCCCAGCGGGAGCGGGCTTGGCGGATACAATGAGCAGTTCTTC.

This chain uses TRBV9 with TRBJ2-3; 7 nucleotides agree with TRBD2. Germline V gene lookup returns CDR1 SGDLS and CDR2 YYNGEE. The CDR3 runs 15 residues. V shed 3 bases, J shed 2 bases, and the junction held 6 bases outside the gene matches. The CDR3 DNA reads TGTGCCAGCAGCGCGCGGGGGAGCATCACAGATACGCAGTATTTT. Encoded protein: CASSARGSITDTQYF.

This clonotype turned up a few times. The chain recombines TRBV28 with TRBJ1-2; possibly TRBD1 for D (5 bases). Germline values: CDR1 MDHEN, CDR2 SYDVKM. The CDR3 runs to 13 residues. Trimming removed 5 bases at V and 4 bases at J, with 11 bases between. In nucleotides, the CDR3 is TGTGCCAGCAGTGCCCCAGGGAGCTATGGCTACACCTTC. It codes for CASSAPGSYGYTF.